These 32 T cell receptor beta chains originate from one sample sequenced in a study of T-cell reconstitution after alpha-beta-depleted transplantation in children. The authors prepared the TCRbeta library with unique molecular identifiers. One entry per CDR3 protein results from TCRdb running MiXCR on the PCR reads. This sample yields 450,000 to 600,000 distinct CDR3 sequences, of which around 18% are seen a single time; roughly 3.3% belongs to the top ten. The material sequenced was PBMCs from the stem cell graft donor, taken from the stem cell graft. These receptor sequences come from a human donor who donated a stem cell graft to a child with acute lymphoblastic leukemia.

This clonotype was picked up a small number of times. This chain joins TRBV12-3 or TRBV12-4 and TRBJ1-6; D is uncertain. V lost 3 bases and J lost 8, with 11 bases in between. The CDR3 sequence is 14 residues long. CDR3: CASSFDSGDSPLHF. CDR3 sequence (DNA): TGTGCCAGCAGTTTTGACTCGGGTGATTCACCCCTCCACTTT.

The chain combines TRBV7-9 with TRBJ2-3; TRBD1 might be the D (6 bases). The CDR3 consists of 16 residues. Germline V lookup: CDR1 SEHNR, CDR2 FQNEAQ (reference sequence). Trimming left V 7 bases short and J 2 bases short, with 19 bases between. CDR3: CASTPQGQKFTDTQYF. The DNA of the CDR3 is TGTGCCAGCACACCCCAAGGACAGAAATTCACAGATACGCAGTATTTT.

This rearrangement joins TRBV7-8 to TRBJ1-1; maybe TRBD1 (5 bases). Germline assignment: CDR1 SGHVS and CDR2 FQNEAQ. The CDR3 covers 14 residues. Trimming stripped 4 bases from V and 4 bases from J, with 13 bases between. The CDR3 nucleotides read TGTGCCAGCAGCTACCCGGGGGTCGGCACTGAAGCTTTCTTT. Translated: CASSYPGVGTEAFF.

This clonotype turned up a few times. The chain couples TRBV20-1 to TRBJ2-1; D is unclear. The CDR3 has 13 residues. Between the trimmed V and J ends, which lost 1 base and 1 base, there was a span of 5 bases. The germline V gene encodes CDR1 DFQATT and CDR2 SNEGSKA (reference sequence). This CDR3 is CSARVQSYNEQFF. DNA for the CDR3: TGCAGTGCTAGAGTCCAGTCCTACAATGAGCAGTTCTTC.

This clonotype was recorded a few times. The gene calls are TRBV27 and TRBJ2-2; 8 nucleotides agree with TRBD2. Germline values: CDR1 MNHEY, CDR2 SMNVEV (reference sequence). V trimming: 5 bases; J trimming: 3 bases; junction bases outside the gene matches: 11. CDR3 length: 17 amino acids. The CDR3 here is CASSAAGTRGYTGELFF. The CDR3 bases are TGTGCCAGCAGTGCCGCCGGGACTAGAGGTTACACCGGGGAGCTGTTTTTT.

This clonotype was counted a few times. The genes are TRBV19 and TRBJ2-5; 8 bases map to TRBD1. The germline CDR1 and CDR2 sequences are LNHDA and SQIVND (reference sequence). This CDR3 comprises 14 residues. The J segment lost 5 bases and the V segment lost 3 bases, leaving 5 bases of the junction unmatched. This chain's CDR3 is CASSIGQGEETQYF. The CDR3 nucleotides read TGTGCCAGTAGTATCGGACAGGGAGAGGAGACCCAGTACTTC.

This rearrangement joins TRBV29-1 to TRBJ2-7; 7 bases line up with TRBD2. From germline, CDR1 is SQVTM and CDR2 ANQGSEA. CDR3 length equals 11 residues. Trimming removed 3 bases from V and 6 bases from J; junction bases left unmatched: 2. The CDR3 is CSVDGGGEQYF. The CDR3 DNA follows: TGCAGCGTTGATGGCGGGGGCGAGCAGTACTTC.

This clonotype was picked up a small number of times. The chain links TRBV19 to TRBJ2-1; D uncertain. The CDR3 consists of 11 residues. Trimming left V 3 bases short and J 8 bases short, with 5 bases between. Germline V gene lookup returns CDR1 LNHDA and CDR2 SQIVND (reference sequence). The CDR3 here is CASSMGDEQFF. The DNA of the CDR3 is TGTGCCAGTAGTATGGGTGATGAGCAGTTCTTC.

The sample holds a few counts of this clonotype. The V gene is TRBV4-1, the J gene TRBJ1-3; the match to TRBD1 covers 9 bases. The CDR3 runs to 16 residues. Germline V lookup: CDR1 MGHRA, CDR2 YSYEKL. Trimming cost V 4 bases and J 7 bases; bases outside gene matches: 11. As DNA, the CDR3 is TGCGCCAGCAGCCTTTCGCCGGGACAGGGTAGTAACACCATATATTTT. It is translated as CASSLSPGQGSNTIYF.

The chain joins TRBV7-9 to TRBJ2-7; maybe TRBD2 (6 bases). Germline V gene data show CDR1 as SEHNR and CDR2 as FQNEAQ (reference sequence). The CDR3 contains 12 residues. The V gene lost 5 bases and the J gene lost 9 bases, with 14 bases spanning the gap. The CDR3 nucleotides read TGTGCCAGCAGCCGCTCTAGGGAGGTGCAGTACTTC. It specifies CASSRSREVQYF.

This clonotype was seen only a few times. In DNA, the CDR3 is TGTGCCACCAGCGGCCGGCCTGCCGGGGGACGGGAGCAGTACTTC. Amino acid sequence: CATSGRPAGGREQYF. The genes are TRBV15 and TRBJ2-7, with D possibly TRBD2 on 6 matching bases. This CDR3 spans 15 amino acids. The germline V gene has CDR1 LNHNV and CDR2 YYDKDF (reference sequence). Trimming took off 5 bases at V and 7 bases at J, with 21 bases between the two ends.

The chain joins TRBV20-1 to TRBJ2-3, with unresolved D. Germline-derived CDR1 and CDR2 are DFQATT and SNEGSKA (reference sequence). This CDR3 spans 10 amino acids. The ends were cut back, 6 bases at V and 5 bases at J, with 6 bases in the middle. The CDR3 nucleotides read TGCAGTGCCGCAGAAGATACGCAGTATTTT. Translating gives CSAAEDTQYF.

This clonotype was detected only a few times. The chain is built from TRBV7-9 and TRBJ2-7, with D maybe TRBD2 (6 bases). In germline, CDR1 is SEHNR, CDR2 FQNEAQ (reference sequence). The CDR3 is 16 amino acids. Trimming left V 7 bases short and J 6 bases short, with 25 bases between. CDR3 nucleotide sequence: TGTGCCAGCACCGGCGGTTTACACGGGAGATCGTCCGAGCAGTACTTC. Its translation: CASTGGLHGRSSEQYF.

This rearrangement joins TRBV12-3 or TRBV12-4 to TRBJ1-5; D call uncertain. Trimming shortened V by 5 bases and J by 7 bases, and 9 bases separated the two germline ends. CDR3 length: 12 residues. Here the CDR3 reads CASSQERQPQHF. CDR3 nucleotides: TGTGCCAGCAGTCAGGAACGGCAGCCCCAGCATTTT.

A few counts support this clonotype. The chain couples TRBV5-1 to TRBJ2-7; the match to TRBD1 covers 8 bases. The junction had 4 bases not matched to a gene; V was cut back by 0 bases and J by 5 bases. Germline V gene sequence: CDR1 SGHRS, CDR2 YFSETQ. This CDR3 spans 14 amino acids. The CDR3 nucleotides are TGCGCCAGCAGCTTGGCCGGGACAGGTAACGAGCAGTACTTC. Translated, it gives CASSLAGTGNEQYF.

In this sample, this clonotype turned up a few times. The CDR3 here is CASSAYLSTDTQYF. CDR3 in DNA: TGTGCCAGCAGTGCCTATCTCAGCACAGATACGCAGTATTTT. The V call is TRBV7-2, the J call TRBJ2-3; no reliable D call. V gave up 6 bases and J gave up 0 bases, with 10 bases separating them. CDR1 is SGHTA and CDR2 is FQGNSA in the germline V gene. The CDR3 sequence is 14 residues long.

The chain carries TRBV18 and TRBJ2-3; D is undetermined. CDR3 length: 11 amino acids. Germline CDR1 and CDR2: KGHSH and LQKENI. Trimming cost V 6 bases and J 6 bases, with 7 bases left between them. The CDR3 nucleotides read TGTGCCAGCTCCCAGTGGGATACGCAGTATTTT. Amino acid sequence: CASSQWDTQYF.

J is TRBJ2-5 and V is TRBV12-3 or TRBV12-4, with no clear D. There are 11 residues in the CDR3. V dropped 5 bases and J dropped 6 bases, with 7 bases sitting between them. The CDR3 nucleotides read TGTGCCAGCAGTCCCGACCAGACCCAGTACTTC. Amino acid sequence: CASSPDQTQYF.

This chain joins TRBV7-8 and TRBJ1-1; D unclear. Trimming cost V 5 bases and J 0 bases, with 10 bases left between them. This CDR3 contains 14 residues. Germline V lookup: CDR1 SGHVS, CDR2 FQNEAQ. The CDR3 protein is CASSRDHLNTEAFF. The CDR3 DNA is TGTGCCAGCAGCCGGGATCACTTGAACACTGAAGCTTTCTTT.

This rearrangement joins TRBV5-1 to TRBJ2-1, with D unresolved. Germline-derived CDR1 and CDR2 are SGHRS and YFSETQ. V gave up 5 bases and J gave up 0 bases, with 12 bases separating them. The CDR3 totals 15 residues. CDR3 protein: CASSEGDGSYNEQFF. CDR3 DNA sequence: TGCGCCAGCAGTGAAGGAGATGGCTCCTACAATGAGCAGTTCTTC.

The CDR3 here is CASRGLAGSNEQFF. CDR3 in DNA: TGCGCCAGCAGGGGACTAGCGGGATCCAATGAGCAGTTCTTC. The genes are TRBV4-1 and TRBJ2-1; 13 nucleotides line up with TRBD2. Trimming removed 6 bases from V and 6 bases from J; junction bases left unmatched: 2. The CDR3 extends over 14 amino acids. The germline gives CDR1 MGHRA, CDR2 YSYEKL.

The chain employs TRBV18 and TRBJ2-1; TRBD2 is a possible D gene (6 bases). Germline V gene lookup returns CDR1 KGHSH and CDR2 LQKENI. CDR3 size: 15 residues. The V end was cut by 5 bases, the J end by 7 bases, with 18 bases between. The CDR3 is CASSSQPGVGNEQFF. In nucleotides, the CDR3 is TGTGCCAGCTCAAGTCAGCCGGGAGTGGGGAATGAGCAGTTCTTC.

The chain links TRBV27 to TRBJ2-3; D gene unclear. This CDR3 comprises 14 residues. Germline CDR1 MNHEY, CDR2 SMNVEV (reference sequence). V shed 2 bases and J shed 4 bases, with 10 bases lying between them. The CDR3 DNA follows: TGTGCCAGCAGTTTAAGGATCCAGCCAGATACGCAGTATTTT. Residues: CASSLRIQPDTQYF.

This chain links TRBV7-3 with TRBJ2-2; 8 bases agree with TRBD2. After removal of 3 bases from V and 5 bases from J, the junction contained 8 bases not matched to a gene. CDR3 length: 16 amino acids. CDR1 and CDR2 from the germline V gene are SGHTA and FQGTGA. CDR3 residues: CASSFYREGWTGELFF. In DNA, the CDR3 is TGTGCCAGCAGCTTTTATCGGGAGGGATGGACCGGGGAGCTGTTTTTT. Drawing the rest from reference TRBV7-3 and TRBJ2-2, the complete variable domain is GAGVSQTPSNKVTEKGKYVELRCDPISGHTALYWYRQSLGQGPEFLIYFQGTGAADDSGLPNDRFFAVRPEGSVSTLKIQRTERGDSAVYLCASSFYREGWTGELFFGEGSRLTVL.

This sequence joins TRBV27 and TRBJ2-1; a possible D gene is TRBD2 (6 bases). V was shortened by 6 bases and J by 1 base, with 10 bases between the two germline ends. The V gene's germline CDR1 is MNHEY and CDR2 SMNVEV (reference sequence). This CDR3 spans 14 amino acids. The CDR3, as DNA: TGTGCCAGCAGAGGGACTCATTCCTACAATGAGCAGTTCTTC. Translating gives CASRGTHSYNEQFF.

This clonotype was recorded at least ten times. V is TRBV12-3 or TRBV12-4 and J is TRBJ2-1; 9 bases agree with TRBD1. With V trimmed by 5 bases and J by 7 bases, 0 bases remained unmatched. This CDR3 region has 12 residues. CDR3 sequence: CASSDRGNEQFF. The DNA of the CDR3 is TGTGCCAGCAGTGACAGGGGGAATGAGCAGTTCTTC.

Only a few counts were recorded for this clonotype. V is TRBV12-3 or TRBV12-4 and J is TRBJ2-2; 7 positions match TRBD1. The CDR3 is made up of 15 amino acids. Trimming removed 2 bases from V and 3 bases from J; junction bases left unmatched: 3. For the CDR3, the DNA is TGTGCCAGCAGTTTAACAGGGGTGTACACCGGGGAGCTGTTTTTT. It encodes CASSLTGVYTGELFF.

The chain joins TRBV7-6 to TRBJ2-1; TRBD2 aligns across 8 bases. The CDR3 consists of 17 residues. Trimming at V came to 0 bases and at J to 8 bases, leaving 12 bases not matched to a gene. Germline lookup yields CDR1 SGHVS and CDR2 FNYEAQ. The CDR3 protein is CASSLAPGLGRPHEQFF. The DNA for the CDR3 is TGTGCCAGCAGCTTAGCGCCGGGACTAGGTCGTCCCCATGAGCAGTTCTTC.

This clonotype has a handful of counts. This chain links TRBV7-9 with TRBJ2-1, with TRBD2 matching 7 bases. The CDR3 contains 14 residues. Germline loops: CDR1 SEHNR, CDR2 FQNEAQ (reference sequence). J lost 14 bases, V lost 0 bases, and 10 bases had no gene match. CDR3 sequence reads: CASSLALGGNVEFF. DNA of the CDR3: TGTGCCAGCAGCTTAGCGCTGGGGGGGAACGTTGAGTTCTTC.

V is TRBV7-3 and J is TRBJ2-1, with 9 bases lining up with TRBD1. CDR1 is SGHTA and CDR2 is FQGTGA in the germline V gene. The CDR3 has 15 amino acids. V was clipped by 5 bases and J by 7 bases; unmatched bases: 9. The CDR3: CASSRRTGARNEQFF. The CDR3 DNA is TGTGCCAGCAGCAGACGGACAGGGGCGAGGAATGAGCAGTTCTTC. Full variable domain (rest looked up from reference TRBV7-3 and TRBJ2-1): GAGVSQTPSNKVTEKGKYVELRCDPISGHTALYWYRQSLGQGPEFLIYFQGTGAADDSGLPNDRFFAVRPEGSVSTLKIQRTERGDSAVYLCASSRRTGARNEQFFGPGTRLTVL.

In this sample, this clonotype turned up a few times. CDR3 region: CSARRGLDIQYF. CDR3 nucleotide sequence: TGCAGTGCTAGGAGGGGGCTCGACATTCAGTACTTC. The chain joins TRBV20-1 to TRBJ2-4; TRBD1 matches 7 bases. Germline CDR1 is DFQATT and CDR2 is SNEGSKA (reference sequence). The CDR3 is made up of 12 amino acids. Germline trimming cut 3 bases from V and 8 bases from J; bases unmatched to any gene: 4.

The chain recombines TRBV6-5 with TRBJ2-3; no clear D. Trimming left V 2 bases short and J 6 bases short, with 12 bases between. The CDR3 covers 14 residues. Germline V lookup: CDR1 MNHEY, CDR2 SVGAGI. The CDR3: CASSYLPMGDTQYF. The CDR3 DNA follows: TGTGCCAGCAGTTACCTTCCTATGGGGGATACGCAGTATTTT.